The 29 T cell receptor beta chains below come from one sample, sequenced in a study of CD4 T cells in relation to SARS-CoV-2 and coronaviruses (dated by TCRdb to about 2021). Their recognized antigens are unknown. Libraries were made using the immunoSEQ multiplex PCR assay. TCRdb obtained this table from immuneACCESS and retained in-frame rearrangements with V and J assigned. These tables miss some clones; where compared with another copy, unresolved V genes account for less than half of the shortfall, and the remainder is unexplained. This sample comprises 10,000 to 15,000 clones, 69% of them detected only once. The top ten clones comprise more than 6.5% of the sample. CD4+ T cells from unexposed donors were collected before the COVID-19 pandemic (2011-2018). The EasySep CD4+ T cell isolation kit was used to isolate CD4+ T cells once the cultures had run for under 11 days. Material for sequencing was CD4+ T cells from PBMCs, cultured in vitro. These TCRs come from a human donor in good health.

The genes are TRBV25-1 and TRBJ2-2; 7 nucleotides match TRBD1. V lost 2 bases to trimming and J lost 2 bases; unmatched junction nucleotides: 5. CDR3 size: 16 residues. CDR1 is MGHDK, CDR2 SYGVNS, per germline. This CDR3 reads CASSESRQGNTGELFF. The CDR3 nucleotides are TGTGCCAGCAGTGAAAGTAGACAGGGTAACACCGGGGAGCTGTTTTTT.

V is TRBV18 and J is TRBJ2-3; the D gene is possibly TRBD2 (5 bases). The germline V and J ends were trimmed by 5 bases and 6 bases, with 18 bases remaining between them. CDR1 and CDR2 from the germline V gene are KGHSH and LQKENI. CDR3 length: 15 amino acids. The CDR3: CASSNTRDVADTQYF. The CDR3 bases are TGTGCCAGCTCAAACACTAGGGATGTTGCGGATACGCAGTATTTT.

This clone has only a few counts. The chain employs TRBV25-1 and TRBJ1-4; TRBD1 might be the D (6 bases). The V gene's germline CDR1 is MGHDK and CDR2 SYGVNS. V was cut by 6 bases and J by 2 bases, with 13 bases left in between. The CDR3 is made up of 15 amino acids. CDR3 loop: CASRQSGATNEKLFF. In nucleotides, the CDR3 is TGTGCCAGCAGACAATCAGGGGCCACTAATGAAAAACTGTTTTTT.

CDR3 bases: TGTGCCAGCAGCTTAGGGGCCGCAATTCCTTCCTACGAGCAGTACTTC. Translating gives CASSLGAAIPSYEQYF. This chain connects TRBV11-2 to TRBJ2-7; D is undetermined. Trimming shortened V by 1 base and J by 1 base, and 14 bases separated the two germline ends. CDR3 length equals 16 residues. Germline loops: CDR1 SGHAT, CDR2 FQNNGV.

This clone ranks as medium-sized (0.01 to 0.1%). The chain combines TRBV12-5 with TRBJ1-5, with D possibly being TRBD1 (5 bases). With 6 bases removed from V and 5 bases from J, the gap between germline ends came to 14 bases. Germline CDR1 is LGHNT and CDR2 is FRNRAP. The CDR3 runs to 14 residues. The CDR3 DNA follows: TGTGCTAGTGGAAATCAGGGAGCTGATCAGCCCCAGCATTTT. Protein product: CASGNQGADQPQHF.

The chain has TRBV10-3 and TRBJ2-2, with TRBD2 matching 11 bases. Germline V CDR1 and CDR2: ENHRY, SYGVKD. J was trimmed by 0 bases and V by 10 bases; bases with no gene match: 4. The CDR3 runs to 15 residues. As DNA, the CDR3 is TGTGCCACGCCTAGCGGGAGGCCGAACACCGGGGAGCTGTTTTTT. It encodes CATPSGRPNTGELFF.

The chain employs TRBV5-1 and TRBJ1-2; TRBD1 matches 7 bases. From germline, CDR1 is SGHRS and CDR2 YFSETQ. Trimming removed 4 bases from V and 4 bases from J; junction bases left unmatched: 13. CDR3 length: 16 amino acids. The CDR3: CASSQSTGTALYGYTF. Here the CDR3 DNA reads TGCGCCAGCAGCCAAAGTACCGGGACAGCCCTCTATGGCTACACCTTC.

The V call is TRBV7-9, the J call TRBJ2-5, with D possibly matching TRBD1 (5 bases). V was trimmed by 5 bases and J by 3 bases, leaving 10 bases between them. Germline V gene sequence: CDR1 SEHNR, CDR2 FQNEAQ (reference sequence). This CDR3 region has 13 residues. CDR3 in amino acids: CASSPTGEETQYF. DNA for the CDR3: TGTGCCAGCAGCCCTACAGGTGAAGAGACCCAGTACTTC.

This clone was picked up a small number of times. The chain employs TRBV6-1 and TRBJ2-7, with 9 nucleotides matching TRBD2. The CDR3 is 15 amino acids. The germline V gene encodes CDR1 MNHNS and CDR2 SASEGT. The trim removed 2 bases at V and 2 bases at J, leaving 4 bases unmatched. The CDR3, as DNA: TGTGCCAGCAGTGAAATGGCGGGAGGGGCCTACGAGCAGTACTTC. Protein: CASSEMAGGAYEQYF.

The chain recombines TRBV4-1 with TRBJ2-3, with 10 bases identical to TRBD2. CDR3 length equals 19 residues. CDR1 and CDR2 from the germline V gene are MGHRA and YSYEKL. The V gene end was trimmed by 0 bases and the J gene end by 2 bases; junction bases not matched to a gene: 11. CDR3 nucleotides: TGCGCCAGCAGCCAAGAACGGTACGGGACTAGCGACCTCACAGATACGCAGTATTTT. Protein: CASSQERYGTSDLTDTQYF.

The chain has TRBV6-5 and TRBJ2-1; D might be TRBD1 (5 bases). Trimming left V 6 bases short and J 4 bases short, with 13 bases between. CDR1 is MNHEY and CDR2 is SVGAGI in the germline V gene. The CDR3 has 14 amino acids. CDR3 bases: TGTGCCAGCAGCCAACGACAGTCTTACAATGAGCAGTTCTTC. Protein product: CASSQRQSYNEQFF.

This clone has more than one count but fewer than ten. V gene TRBV28 combines with J gene TRBJ1-3; TRBD1 aligns across 7 bases. CDR3 length equals 16 residues. CDR1 is MDHEN, CDR2 SYDVKM, per germline. V gave up 3 bases and J gave up 1 base; unmatched junction bases: 6. CDR3 protein: CASSLHRGLSGNTIYF. DNA of the CDR3: TGTGCCAGCAGTTTGCACAGGGGATTATCTGGAAACACCATATATTTT.

The chain carries TRBV19 and TRBJ2-1, with 13 bases matching TRBD2. The CDR3 runs to 15 residues. Germline V gene data show CDR1 as LNHDA and CDR2 as SQIVND (reference sequence). Trimming cost V 5 bases and J 5 bases; bases outside gene matches: 3. In DNA, the CDR3 is TGTGCCAGTAGTGAAACTAGCGGGAGGGACAATGAGCAGTTCTTC. Its protein is CASSETSGRDNEQFF.

The chain combines TRBV5-4 with TRBJ2-5; 8 nucleotides agree with TRBD1. The junction had 5 bases not matched to a gene; V was cut back by 5 bases and J by 2 bases. From germline, CDR1 is SGHNT and CDR2 YYREEE (reference sequence). The CDR3 consists of 14 residues. CDR3 in amino acids: CASSLTGGQETQYF. The CDR3 nucleotides read TGTGCCAGCAGTTTAACAGGGGGACAAGAGACCCAGTACTTC.

The chain combines TRBV27 with TRBJ1-2; no reliable D call. Trimming removed 4 bases at V and 6 bases at J, with 0 bases between. Germline V gene data show CDR1 as MNHEY and CDR2 as SMNVEV (reference sequence). There are 9 residues in the CDR3. CDR3: CASSYGYTF. DNA of the CDR3: TGTGCCAGCAGTTATGGCTACACCTTC.

This sequence joins TRBV19 and TRBJ2-6; D gene unclear. CDR1 and CDR2 (germline): LNHDA, SQIVND (reference sequence). The CDR3 loop spans 16 amino acids. V lost 6 bases and J 0 bases, leaving 12 bases between the germline ends. CDR3 DNA sequence: TGTGCCAGTAGCCTATGGGGATACTCTGGGGCCAACGTCCTGACTTTC. Protein sequence: CASSLWGYSGANVLTF.

V gene TRBV6-5 combines with J gene TRBJ2-1, with D possibly being TRBD2 (7 bases). The ends were cut back, 2 bases at V and 3 bases at J, with 11 bases in the middle. CDR1 and CDR2 from the germline V gene are MNHEY and SVGAGI. This CDR3 spans 15 amino acids. CDR3 in amino acids: CASSYGGGLYNEQFF. CDR3 DNA: TGTGCCAGCAGTTACGGGGGGGGCCTCTACAATGAGCAGTTCTTC.

V is TRBV5-4 and J is TRBJ2-3, with D possibly matching TRBD1 (6 bases). This CDR3 is built from 15 residues. Germline V gene data show CDR1 as SGHNT and CDR2 as YYREEE (reference sequence). V lost 0 bases and J lost 5, with 13 bases in between. The CDR3 loop reads CASSLAGQGLDTQYF. Written as DNA, the CDR3 is TGTGCCAGCAGCTTGGCCGGGCAGGGGTTAGATACGCAGTATTTT.

V is TRBV5-4 and J is TRBJ2-3, with 16 bases matching TRBD2. CDR1 SGHNT and CDR2 YYREEE come from the germline V gene (reference sequence). V shed 4 bases, J shed 4 bases, and the junction held 6 bases outside the gene matches. The CDR3 runs 17 residues. The CDR3 loop reads CASSGGTSGRGADTQYF. The CDR3 nucleotides are TGTGCCAGCAGCGGGGGGACTAGCGGGAGGGGGGCAGATACGCAGTATTTT. Combining the CDR3 with reference TRBV5-4 and TRBJ2-3 gives the whole variable domain ETGVTQSPTHLIKTRGQQVTLRCSSQSGHNTVSWYQQALGQGPQFIFQYYREEENGRGNFPPRFSGLQFPNYSSELNVNALELDDSALYLCASSGGTSGRGADTQYFGPGTRLTVL.

The chain uses TRBV7-9 and TRBJ2-1; a possible D gene is TRBD1 (5 bases). V shed 5 bases and J shed 0 bases, with 11 bases lying between them. This CDR3 contains 15 residues. Per germline, CDR1 SEHNR and CDR2 FQNEAQ (reference sequence). CDR3 DNA: TGTGCCAGCAGCCCTGGACATGGCTCCTACAATGAGCAGTTCTTC. Amino acid sequence: CASSPGHGSYNEQFF.

The chain links TRBV6-5 to TRBJ1-1; maybe TRBD1 (5 bases). Germline-derived CDR1 and CDR2 are MNHEY and SVGAGI. The V end was cut by 2 bases, the J end by 0 bases, with 7 bases between. This CDR3 spans 14 amino acids. DNA for the CDR3: TGTGCCAGCAGTTACGGGGGGGTGAACACTGAAGCTTTCTTT. This translates into CASSYGGVNTEAFF.

The chain is built from TRBV6-6 and TRBJ2-1; 10 positions agree with TRBD1. The CDR3 has 16 amino acids. V shed 6 bases and J 5 bases; nucleotides not matched to a gene: 10. The germline CDR1 and CDR2 sequences are MNHNY and SVGAGI (reference sequence). The CDR3 region has the DNA TGTGCCAGCAGCACAACCGGGACAGGGGCCCACAATGAGCAGTTCTTC. Amino acids: CASSTTGTGAHNEQFF.

This chain links TRBV18 with TRBJ2-7; 12 bases are a match to TRBD2. Germline loops: CDR1 KGHSH, CDR2 LQKENI. Trimming removed 3 bases from V and 4 bases from J; junction bases left unmatched: 4. This CDR3 region has 15 residues. The CDR3 sequence: CASSPVTSGSYEQYF. CDR3 in DNA: TGTGCCAGCTCACCGGTGACTAGCGGGAGTTACGAGCAGTACTTC. Complete variable domain (other parts from reference TRBV18 and TRBJ2-7): NAGVMQNPRHLVRRRGQEARLRCSPMKGHSHVYWYRQLPEEGLKFMVYLQKENIIDESGMPKERFSAEFPKEGPSILRIQQVVRGDSAAYFCASSPVTSGSYEQYFGPGTRLTVT.

The CDR3 sequence: CASSLGIGPLNTEAFF. The CDR3 DNA follows: TGTGCCAGCAGCTTAGGTATAGGGCCCTTGAACACTGAAGCTTTCTTT. The chain carries TRBV7-8 and TRBJ1-1; no firm D call. CDR3 size: 16 residues. The V end was cut by 1 base, the J end by 0 bases, with 12 bases between. Germline V gene sequence: CDR1 SGHVS, CDR2 FQNEAQ.

The sample holds one count of this clone. CDR3 in DNA: TGTGCCAGCAGCGGAGACAGGGGCGAGACCCAGTACTTC. This encodes CASSGDRGETQYF. The rearrangement uses TRBV5-6 and TRBJ2-5; 8 bases align to TRBD1. Germline values: CDR1 SGHDT, CDR2 YYEEEE. This CDR3 region has 13 residues. The V and J ends lost 4 bases and 5 bases, in that order; junction bases with no gene match: 4.

In this sample, this clone turned up once. The rearrangement links TRBV7-9 to TRBJ2-1; 8 bases match TRBD1. Losses at the gene ends were 0 bases for V and 4 bases for J; bases not matched to a gene: 8. The germline CDR1 and CDR2 sequences are SEHNR and FQNEAQ (reference sequence). The CDR3 spans 17 residues. The CDR3 nucleotides read TGTGCCAGCAGCTTAGCACCGACAGGGGACCCATACAATGAGCAGTTCTTC. This codes for CASSLAPTGDPYNEQFF.

The chain links TRBV29-1 to TRBJ2-7, with 10 bases that match TRBD1. CDR1 and CDR2 from the germline V gene are SQVTM and ANQGSEA. The V segment lost 4 bases and the J segment 2 bases; nucleotides outside the gene matches: 5. The length of the CDR3 is 14 residues. Here the CDR3 DNA reads TGCAGCGTTGGCCGGGACAGGGGCACCTACGAGCAGTACTTC. As protein: CSVGRDRGTYEQYF.

The gene calls are TRBV14 and TRBJ2-6; D is unresolved. There are 16 residues in the CDR3. Per the germline V gene, CDR1 is SGHDN and CDR2 is FVKESK. V gave up 4 bases and J gave up 1 base, with 11 bases separating them. This CDR3 reads CASSPLLGSGANVLTF. The CDR3 nucleotides read TGTGCCAGCAGCCCCCTTCTGGGGTCTGGGGCCAACGTCCTGACTTTC.

This clone was observed a handful of times. The chain combines TRBV6-1 with TRBJ2-2; 9 positions match TRBD1. J was trimmed by 3 bases and V by 1 base; bases with no gene match: 0. Germline values: CDR1 MNHNS, CDR2 SASEGT. There are 15 residues in the CDR3. The CDR3 nucleotides are TGTGCCAGCAGTGAAGGGACAGGGGACACCGGGGAGCTGTTTTTT. It encodes CASSEGTGDTGELFF.